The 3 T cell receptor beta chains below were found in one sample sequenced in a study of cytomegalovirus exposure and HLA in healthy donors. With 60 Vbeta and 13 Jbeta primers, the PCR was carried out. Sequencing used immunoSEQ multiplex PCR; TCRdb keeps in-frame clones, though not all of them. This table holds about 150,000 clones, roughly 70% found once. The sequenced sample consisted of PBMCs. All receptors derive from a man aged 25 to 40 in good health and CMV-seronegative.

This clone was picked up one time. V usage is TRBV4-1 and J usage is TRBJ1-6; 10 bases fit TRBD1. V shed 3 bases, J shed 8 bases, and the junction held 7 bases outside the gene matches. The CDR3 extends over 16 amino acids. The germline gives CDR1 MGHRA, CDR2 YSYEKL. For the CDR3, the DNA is TGCGCCAGCAGCCAGGAGGACAGGGGGATTGATTCACCCCTCCACTTT. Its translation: CASSQEDRGIDSPLHF.

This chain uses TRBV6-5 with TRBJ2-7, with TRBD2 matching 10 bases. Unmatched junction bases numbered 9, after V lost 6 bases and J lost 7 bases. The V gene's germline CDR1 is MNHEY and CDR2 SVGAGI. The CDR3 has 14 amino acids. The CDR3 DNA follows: TGTGCCAGCAGCTCCAGCGGGGGGGCTCAGGAGCAGTACTTC. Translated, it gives CASSSSGGAQEQYF.

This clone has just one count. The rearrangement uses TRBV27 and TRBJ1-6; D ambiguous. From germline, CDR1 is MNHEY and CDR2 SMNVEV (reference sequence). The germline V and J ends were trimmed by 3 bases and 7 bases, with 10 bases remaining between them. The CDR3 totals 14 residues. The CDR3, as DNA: TGTGCCAGCAGTTTCGGCCGGGGAAATTCACCCCTCCACTTT. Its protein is CASSFGRGNSPLHF.